Below, 2 T cell receptor beta chains from the same sample are listed, as sequenced in a study of shared clonotypes between healthy human individuals. Repertoires were generated with immunoSEQ multiplex PCR, while TCRdb's copy carries only in-frame clones and drops some. The repertoire holds roughly 640,000 clones, with under 80% as singletons. Sequenced sample: memory CD4+ T cells sorted from blood. As to subset: CD45RA-negative fraction. The origin of the receptors is a woman aged 25 to 45 in good health.

This chain joins TRBV28 and TRBJ1-2, with D unresolved. CDR1 is MDHEN and CDR2 is SYDVKM in the germline V gene. CDR3 length equals 14 residues. V was pared by 5 bases and J by 3 bases, with 13 bases between. The chain's CDR3 is CASSPGLIYYGYTF. The CDR3, as DNA: TGTGCCAGCAGTCCGGGCCTTATCTACTATGGCTACACCTTC.

This clone appeared a single time. The V call is TRBV28, the J call TRBJ1-1; 7 bases fit TRBD1. V shed 5 bases, J shed 10 bases, and the junction held 13 bases outside the gene matches. The CDR3 is 14 amino acids. Germline lookup yields CDR1 MDHEN and CDR2 SYDVKM. The CDR3 nucleotides read TGTGCCAGCAGTCGAACTCCCGACAGGGCAGGAGCTTTCTTT. Its translation is CASSRTPDRAGAFF.